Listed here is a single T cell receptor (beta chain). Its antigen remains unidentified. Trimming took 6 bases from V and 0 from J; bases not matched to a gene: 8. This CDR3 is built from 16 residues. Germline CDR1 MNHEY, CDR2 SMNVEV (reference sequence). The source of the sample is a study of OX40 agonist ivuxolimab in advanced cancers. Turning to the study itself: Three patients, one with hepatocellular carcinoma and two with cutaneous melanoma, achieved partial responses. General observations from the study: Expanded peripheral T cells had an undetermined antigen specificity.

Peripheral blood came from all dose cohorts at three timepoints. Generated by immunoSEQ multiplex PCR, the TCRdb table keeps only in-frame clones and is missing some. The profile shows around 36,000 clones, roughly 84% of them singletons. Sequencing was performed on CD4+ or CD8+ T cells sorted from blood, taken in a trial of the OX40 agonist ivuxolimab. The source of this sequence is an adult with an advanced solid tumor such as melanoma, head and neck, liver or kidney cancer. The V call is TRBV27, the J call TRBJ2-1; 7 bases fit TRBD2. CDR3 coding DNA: TGTGCCAGCAGGGTTGGGGGGGGGAGCTCCTACAATGAGCAGTTCTTC. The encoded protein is CASRVGGGSSYNEQFF.